This TCR beta chain was obtained from a study of OX40 agonist ivuxolimab in advanced cancers. For the study at large: Patients got intravenous ivuxolimab at 0.01 to 10 mg/kg every 2 weeks. Patients receiving dose escalation had hepatocellular carcinoma, melanoma, renal cell or head and neck cancer. The eligibility criteria allowed prior anti-PD-1, anti-PD-L1 or anti-CTLA-4 therapy, and approximately 42% had some.

The table came from immunoSEQ multiplex PCR; TCRdb's copy has only in-frame clones and leaves some out. The profile shows 70,000 or so clones, more than 80% of them singletons. The V and J ends lost 4 bases and 5 bases respectively, with 14 bases between them. The CDR3 has 14 residues. CDR1 is SGHTA, CDR2 FQGTGA, per germline. The gene calls are TRBV7-3 and TRBJ1-1; tentatively, D is TRBD1 (5 bases). This specimen consisted of CD4+ or CD8+ T cells sorted from blood, obtained in a trial of the OX40 agonist ivuxolimab. This TCR was sampled from an adult with an advanced solid tumor such as melanoma, head and neck, liver or kidney cancer. The CDR3 is CASSSSGVGTEAFF. CDR3 nucleotide sequence: TGTGCCAGCAGCTCGTCGGGGGTAGGGACTGAAGCTTTCTTT.